Below are 2 T cell receptor beta chains sequenced from a single sample in a study of circulating CD8 cells and anti-PD-1 response in melanoma. Each library started from 15 ng of total RNA using the QIAseq Immune Repertoire TCR panel. Each CDR3 protein is one row after TCRdb ran MiXCR on the reads. The table has roughly 320 distinct CDR3 sequences, around 12% seen once; the top ten hold about a sixth. From live CD3+CD8+TCRalphabeta+ cells, four PD-1 and/or TIGIT subsets were sorted. Source: CD8+ T cells from PBMCs, taken at baseline or after one month of anti-PD-1 therapy (not recorded which). The origin of the receptors is a human donor with melanoma.

This clonotype is medium-sized (0.01 to 0.1%) in the sample. This chain connects TRBV9 to TRBJ1-1; 7 nucleotides agree with TRBD1. Germline assignment: CDR1 SGDLS and CDR2 YYNGEE. Trimming cost V 3 bases and J 7 bases; bases outside gene matches: 6. CDR3 length: 13 amino acids. The DNA of the CDR3 is TGTGCCAGCAGCGCTTGGGACAGAGATGAAGCTTTCTTT. Its translation is CASSAWDRDEAFF.

By share, this clonotype counts as large (0.1 to 1%). V usage is TRBV19 and J usage is TRBJ2-1; D gene unclear. Trimming left V 5 bases short and J 6 bases short, with 11 bases between. The length of the CDR3 is 13 residues. CDR1 is LNHDA, CDR2 SQIVND, per germline (reference sequence). Written as DNA, the CDR3 is TGTGCCAGTAGTGGAATCTGGGGCAATGAGCAGTTCTTC. This sequence encodes CASSGIWGNEQFF.